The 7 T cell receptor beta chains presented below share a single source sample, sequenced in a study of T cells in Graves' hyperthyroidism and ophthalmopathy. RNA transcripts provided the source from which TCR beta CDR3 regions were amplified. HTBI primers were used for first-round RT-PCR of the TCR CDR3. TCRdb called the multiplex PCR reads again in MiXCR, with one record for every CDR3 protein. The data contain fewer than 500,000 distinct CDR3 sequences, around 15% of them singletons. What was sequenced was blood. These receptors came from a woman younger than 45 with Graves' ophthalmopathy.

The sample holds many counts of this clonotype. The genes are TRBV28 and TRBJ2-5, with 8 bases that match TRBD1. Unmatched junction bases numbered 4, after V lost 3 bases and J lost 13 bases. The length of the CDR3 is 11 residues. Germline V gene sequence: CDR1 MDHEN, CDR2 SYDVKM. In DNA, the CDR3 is TGTGCCAGCAGTTTCTCCGGGACAGGGTACTTC. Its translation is CASSFSGTGYF.

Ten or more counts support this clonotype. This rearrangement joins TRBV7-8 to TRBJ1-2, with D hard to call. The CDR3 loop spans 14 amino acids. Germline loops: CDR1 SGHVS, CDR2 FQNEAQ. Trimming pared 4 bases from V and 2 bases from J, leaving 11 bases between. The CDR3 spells CASSSLSWNYGYTF. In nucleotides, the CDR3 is TGTGCCAGCAGCTCCTTGAGTTGGAACTATGGCTACACCTTC.

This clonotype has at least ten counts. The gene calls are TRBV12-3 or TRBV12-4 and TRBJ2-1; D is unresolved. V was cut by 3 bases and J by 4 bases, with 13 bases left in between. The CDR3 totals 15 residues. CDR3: CASSFGFAIYNEQFF. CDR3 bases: TGTGCCAGCAGTTTTGGTTTCGCTATATACAATGAGCAGTTCTTC.

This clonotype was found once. CDR3 residues: CATSDDLAGSSYNEQFF. The DNA of the CDR3 is TGTGCCACCAGTGATGATCTCGCGGGTTCCTCCTACAATGAGCAGTTCTTC. V and J are TRBV24-1 and TRBJ2-1; D possibly corresponds to TRBD2 (5 bases). Trimming removed 3 bases from V and 0 bases from J, with 14 bases in between. The CDR3 consists of 17 residues. The germline V gene has CDR1 KGHDR and CDR2 SFDVKD.

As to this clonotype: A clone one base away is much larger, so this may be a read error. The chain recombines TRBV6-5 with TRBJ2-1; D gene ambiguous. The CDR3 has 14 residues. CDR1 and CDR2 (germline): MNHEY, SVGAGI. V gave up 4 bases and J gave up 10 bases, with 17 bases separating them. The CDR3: CASSFQNQFEEQFF. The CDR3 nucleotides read TGTGCCAGCAGTTTCCAGAACCAGTTCGAAGAGCAGTTCTTC.

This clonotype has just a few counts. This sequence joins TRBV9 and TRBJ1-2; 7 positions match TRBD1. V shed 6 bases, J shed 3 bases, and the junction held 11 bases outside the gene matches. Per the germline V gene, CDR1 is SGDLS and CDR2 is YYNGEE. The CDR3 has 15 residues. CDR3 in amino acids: CASKGTGQLYYGYTF. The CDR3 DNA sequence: TGTGCCAGCAAAGGAACGGGACAGCTTTACTATGGCTACACCTTC.

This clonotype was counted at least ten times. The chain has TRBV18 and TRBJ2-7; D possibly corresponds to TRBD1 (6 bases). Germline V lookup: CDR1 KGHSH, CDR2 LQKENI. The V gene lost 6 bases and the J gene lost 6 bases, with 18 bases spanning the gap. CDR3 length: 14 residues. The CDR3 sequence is CASSLQGYSFEQYF. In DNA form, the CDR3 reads TGTGCCAGCTCGTTACAGGGTTATTCGTTCGAGCAGTACTTC.